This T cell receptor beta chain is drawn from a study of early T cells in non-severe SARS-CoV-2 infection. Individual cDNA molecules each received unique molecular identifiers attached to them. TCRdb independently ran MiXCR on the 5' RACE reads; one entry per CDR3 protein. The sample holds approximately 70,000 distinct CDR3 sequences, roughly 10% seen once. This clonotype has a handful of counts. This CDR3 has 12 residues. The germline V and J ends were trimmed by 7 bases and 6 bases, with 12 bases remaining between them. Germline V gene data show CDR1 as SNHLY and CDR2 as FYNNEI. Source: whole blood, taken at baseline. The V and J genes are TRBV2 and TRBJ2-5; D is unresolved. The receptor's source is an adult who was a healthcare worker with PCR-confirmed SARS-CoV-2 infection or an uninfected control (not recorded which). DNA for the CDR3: TGTGCCAGCACCGGCCGGAGAAAGACCCAGTACTTC. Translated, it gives CASTGRRKTQYF.